This T cell receptor (beta chain) was profiled in a study of blood T cell repertoires in COVID-19. Across the whole study: COVID-19 samples from acute and convalescent phases originated in the United States, Italy and Spain.

From germline, CDR1 is SGDLS and CDR2 YYNGEE. Deletions cut 2 bases from V and 5 bases from J, with 16 bases between. The CDR3 is made up of 15 amino acids. Generated by immunoSEQ multiplex PCR, the TCRdb table keeps only in-frame clones and is missing some. The sample yields about 140,000 clones, 87% seen once. This chain joins TRBV9 and TRBJ1-2; D gene uncertain. The clonotype originates from a man over 45 who had recovered from COVID-19. Sequencing was performed on peripheral blood. CDR3 protein: CASSVAQFFPYGYTF. Written as DNA, the CDR3 is TGTGCCAGCAGCGTGGCACAGTTCTTCCCATATGGCTACACCTTC.